This is a list of T cell receptor beta chains from one sample in a study of T cell responses to AZD1222 COVID-19 vaccine. TCRdb keeps only in-frame clones here, not all; method: immunoSEQ multiplex PCR. Of over 110,000 clones in the sample, about 90% are singletons; the top ten hold 1.5% to 2%. The sample was peripheral blood, taken 28 days after the second AZD1222 dose. These receptors came from an adult who received the AZD1222 COVID-19 vaccine. Both conserved end residues are part of each CDR3. Each record gives: clone size, D gene, J gene, V gene, CDR3 length, CDR3 protein, CDR3 DNA. The D gene is left open where the match is weak. Clone size is given for some rows only: seen once, a few or many times, or a class if the clone is expanded.

clone size: -
D gene: TRBD2
J gene: TRBJ2-1
V gene: TRBV7-3
CDR3 length: 14
CDR3 protein: CASSLDSGRFEQFF
CDR3 DNA: TGTGCCAGCAGCTTAGATAGCGGGAGGTTCGAGCAGTTCTTC

clone size: -
D gene: -
J gene: TRBJ1-1
V gene: TRBV9
CDR3 length: 13
CDR3 protein: CASSPQGNTEAFF
CDR3 DNA: TGTGCCAGCAGCCCCCAGGGGAACACTGAAGCTTTCTTT

clone size: -
D gene: -
J gene: TRBJ2-1
V gene: TRBV9
CDR3 length: 13
CDR3 protein: CASSVALNNEQFF
CDR3 DNA: TGTGCCAGCAGCGTAGCTCTTAACAATGAGCAGTTCTTC

clone size: -
D gene: TRBD2
J gene: TRBJ2-3
V gene: TRBV7-9
CDR3 length: 16
CDR3 protein: CASSFYVSGRVDTQYF
CDR3 DNA: TGTGCCAGCAGCTTCTACGTTAGCGGGAGGGTAGATACGCAGTATTTT

clone size: few
D gene: TRBD2
J gene: TRBJ2-3
V gene: TRBV30
CDR3 length: 14
CDR3 protein: CAWRTSGGAGTQYF
CDR3 DNA: TGTGCCTGGAGAACTAGCGGGGGGGCCGGGACGCAGTATTTT

clone size: -
D gene: TRBD1
J gene: TRBJ2-3
V gene: TRBV9
CDR3 length: 14
CDR3 protein: CASARDRATDTQYF
CDR3 DNA: TGTGCCAGCGCCCGGGACAGGGCCACAGATACGCAGTATTTT

clone size: -
D gene: TRBD1
J gene: TRBJ1-4
V gene: TRBV5-5
CDR3 length: 15
CDR3 protein: CASSSSPGQGEKLFF
CDR3 DNA: TGTGCCAGCAGCTCGAGTCCGGGACAGGGGGAAAAACTGTTTTTT

clone size: -
D gene: -
J gene: TRBJ1-1
V gene: TRBV2
CDR3 length: 15
CDR3 protein: CASRPQPGTNTEAFF
CDR3 DNA: TGTGCCAGCAGGCCCCAACCGGGAACGAACACTGAAGCTTTCTTT

clone size: -
D gene: -
J gene: TRBJ1-4
V gene: TRBV4-3
CDR3 length: 16
CDR3 protein: CASSQFSQGHNEKLFF
CDR3 DNA: TGCGCCAGCAGCCAATTCTCACAGGGCCATAATGAAAAACTGTTTTTT

clone size: -
D gene: -
J gene: TRBJ1-2
V gene: TRBV4-1
CDR3 length: 15
CDR3 protein: CASSRIYGGNYGYTF
CDR3 DNA: TGCGCCAGCAGCCGAATTTATGGGGGGAACTATGGCTACACCTTC

clone size: -
D gene: TRBD2
J gene: TRBJ2-7
V gene: TRBV3-1/TRBV3-2
CDR3 length: 17
CDR3 protein: CASSQGISSGRAYEQYF
CDR3 DNA: TGTGCCAGCAGCCAAGGTATCTCTAGCGGGAGGGCCTACGAGCAGTACTTC

clone size: -
D gene: -
J gene: TRBJ1-2
V gene: TRBV2
CDR3 length: 14
CDR3 protein: CASSEDRATYGYTF
CDR3 DNA: TGTGCCAGCAGTGAAGATCGGGCGACCTATGGCTACACCTTC

clone size: -
D gene: -
J gene: TRBJ1-1
V gene: TRBV25-1
CDR3 length: 12
CDR3 protein: CASSEGGTEAFF
CDR3 DNA: TGTGCCAGCAGTGAGGGGGGCACTGAAGCTTTCTTT

clone size: few
D gene: -
J gene: TRBJ2-5
V gene: TRBV28
CDR3 length: 12
CDR3 protein: CASSLPGETQYF
CDR3 DNA: TGTGCCAGCAGTTTACCGGGAGAGACCCAGTACTTC

clone size: -
D gene: -
J gene: TRBJ2-5
V gene: TRBV15
CDR3 length: 12
CDR3 protein: CATSRAGGTQYF
CDR3 DNA: TGTGCCACCAGCAGAGCCGGAGGGACCCAGTACTTC

clone size: few
D gene: -
J gene: TRBJ2-2
V gene: TRBV19
CDR3 length: 13
CDR3 protein: CASSIGASGELFF
CDR3 DNA: TGTGCCAGTAGTATAGGGGCCTCCGGGGAGCTGTTTTTT

clone size: once
D gene: TRBD1
J gene: TRBJ1-1
V gene: TRBV2
CDR3 length: 14
CDR3 protein: CASIVDRANTEAFF
CDR3 DNA: TGTGCCAGCATAGTGGACAGGGCGAACACTGAAGCTTTCTTT

clone size: -
D gene: -
J gene: TRBJ1-1
V gene: TRBV5-1
CDR3 length: 13
CDR3 protein: CASSFARNTEAFF
CDR3 DNA: TGCGCCAGCAGCTTTGCCAGGAACACTGAAGCTTTCTTT

clone size: -
D gene: TRBD1
J gene: TRBJ1-2
V gene: TRBV4-3
CDR3 length: 15
CDR3 protein: CASSQEGQGARGYTF
CDR3 DNA: TGCGCCAGCAGCCAAGAAGGGCAGGGGGCGCGTGGCTACACCTTC

clone size: -
D gene: -
J gene: TRBJ1-5
V gene: TRBV27
CDR3 length: 15
CDR3 protein: CASSPWTDSNQPQHF
CDR3 DNA: TGTGCCAGCAGTCCTTGGACAGATAGCAATCAGCCCCAGCATTTT

clone size: -
D gene: -
J gene: TRBJ2-2
V gene: TRBV7-9
CDR3 length: 14
CDR3 protein: CASSRDGNTGELFF
CDR3 DNA: TGTGCCAGCAGCAGGGACGGGAACACCGGGGAGCTGTTTTTT

clone size: -
D gene: TRBD2
J gene: TRBJ2-1
V gene: TRBV7-2
CDR3 length: 14
CDR3 protein: CASGRRERSYEQFF
CDR3 DNA: TGTGCCAGCGGGAGGCGGGAGAGATCCTATGAGCAGTTCTTC

clone size: -
D gene: TRBD1
J gene: TRBJ2-2
V gene: TRBV2
CDR3 length: 17
CDR3 protein: CASSPRGNGANTGELFF
CDR3 DNA: TGTGCCAGCAGCCCCAGGGGGAACGGAGCAAACACCGGGGAGCTGTTTTTT

clone size: -
D gene: TRBD1
J gene: TRBJ2-3
V gene: TRBV12-5
CDR3 length: 19
CDR3 protein: CASGLVRQGPVQGTDTQYF
CDR3 DNA: TGTGCTAGTGGTTTGGTACGACAGGGGCCGGTACAAGGCACAGATACGCAGTATTTT

clone size: once
D gene: TRBD2
J gene: TRBJ2-1
V gene: TRBV10-3
CDR3 length: 16
CDR3 protein: CAISGSTSGAYNEQFF
CDR3 DNA: TGTGCCATCAGTGGTTCTACTAGCGGAGCCTACAATGAGCAGTTCTTC

clone size: -
D gene: TRBD2
J gene: TRBJ2-3
V gene: TRBV28
CDR3 length: 15
CDR3 protein: CASSLTGLATHTQYF
CDR3 DNA: TGTGCCAGCAGTTTAACGGGACTAGCAACCCATACGCAGTATTTT

clone size: few
D gene: -
J gene: TRBJ1-2
V gene: TRBV5-4
CDR3 length: 17
CDR3 protein: CASSLERQGPANYGYTF
CDR3 DNA: TGTGCCAGCAGCTTGGAGAGGCAGGGGCCCGCTAACTATGGCTACACCTTC